What follows describes a single T cell receptor (beta chain). TCRdb processed the 5' RACE reads anew with MiXCR; each CDR3 protein has one entry. The sample has 1.5 million or so distinct CDR3 sequences; around a third are singletons. The data stem from a study of identical twins. The germline gives CDR1 SGHAT, CDR2 FQNNGV. The CDR3 is 14 amino acids. V lost 4 bases and J lost 5; bases outside the gene matches: 3. The TCR sequence derives from a newborn girl in good health. Sample: cord blood. The V gene is TRBV11-2, the J gene TRBJ2-3, with 10 bases matching TRBD1. CDR3 in amino acids: CASSSTGGLDTQYF. Written as DNA, the CDR3 is TGTGCCAGCAGCTCGACAGGGGGCTTAGATACGCAGTATTTT.